Shown below are 2 T cell receptor beta chains from a single sample sequenced in a study of identical twins (dated by TCRdb to the mid-2010s). The library was produced with 5' RACE. Instrument used: Illumina HiSeq 2000. TCRdb reprocessed the public reads (quality trimming at Q25 with fastp, clone calling with MiXCR) and kept in-frame beta chains. Every CDR3 protein is listed once, alongside the most common genes and DNA of its rows. The table for this sample lists 600,000 to 800,000 distinct CDR3 sequences; 21% of them were counted only once. The ten biggest clones cover roughly 4% of the sample. The same data also contributed to another study, on T cells expressing NK-cell markers.

Sequencing was performed on PBMCs. The receptors come from a woman in her late teens or twenties in good health.

This clonotype came up a few times. The chain is built from TRBV7-9 and TRBJ2-5, with a weak D call TRBD1 (5 bases). The CDR3 consists of 15 residues. Trimming pared 1 base from V and 2 bases from J, leaving 11 bases between. Germline V lookup: CDR1 SEHNR, CDR2 FQNEAQ (reference sequence). CDR3 nucleotide sequence: TGTGCCAGCAGCTTAGTCGCGACAGCGCAAGAGACCCAGTACTTC. Its protein product is CASSLVATAQETQYF.

The chain uses TRBV5-5 and TRBJ1-2, with no clear D. There are 16 residues in the CDR3. Trimming removed 0 bases at V and 6 bases at J, with 18 bases between. Germline loops: CDR1 SGHKS, CDR2 YYEKEE (reference sequence). As DNA, the CDR3 is TGTGCCAGCAGCTTGGTCTTGCCGGTTATTTCGAATGGCTACACCTTC. This encodes CASSLVLPVISNGYTF. The full variable domain, with the rest looked up from reference TRBV5-5 and TRBJ1-2, is DAGVTQSPTHLIKTRGQQVTLRCSPISGHKSVSWYQQVLGQGPQFIFQYYEKEERGRGNFPDRFSARQFPNYSSELNVNALLLGDSALYLCASSLVLPVISNGYTFGSGTRLTVV.